The entry that follows covers one TCR beta chain sequence. Its specificity is not known. The read ends 3 residues shy of where the CDR3 ends; the end is completed using the germline J gene. The data were obtained in a study of T cells in women clearing cervical HPV infection. Study details: Controls gave blood once infection was undetectable; cases at lesion identification. Findings of the study overall: CIN3+ cases had significantly higher TCR richness than controls; evenness did not differ.

The data were produced by immunoSEQ multiplex PCR, yet TCRdb's version contains in-frame clones alone and is incomplete. The sample includes roughly 30,000 clones. Germline V gives CDR1 DFQATT, CDR2 SNEGSKA (reference sequence). The CDR3 length is 14 residues. The chain has TRBV20-1 and TRBJ2-4; D might be TRBD1 (6 bases). The clonotype was recovered from a woman between 18 and 69 years old with a cervical HPV16 infection that either progressed to CIN3+ or cleared (not recorded which). Source material: blood buffy coat. CDR3 in amino acids: CSASEGVHNYGQYF. The CDR3 DNA, read in part, is TGCAGTGCTAGTGAGGGGGTTCATAACTATGGT.